This T cell receptor beta chain was recovered during a study of breast tumors, draining lymph nodes, adjacent tissues. The lymph nodes were axillary draining lymph nodes from breast cancer patients. Study findings and constraints: Most tumor T cells seemingly derive from lymph node, then expand in tumor. Compared with basal-like, luminal-like tumors shared significantly more repertoire with nontumor tissue.

MiXCR, applied by TCRdb to the multiplex PCR reads, yields one record per CDR3 protein. The table lists about 180,000 distinct CDR3 sequences, around a third of them singletons. V trimming: 1 base; J trimming: 2 bases; junction bases outside the gene matches: 5. The CDR3 contains 16 residues. CDR1 is DFQATT and CDR2 is SNEGSKA in the germline V gene (reference sequence). This clonotype was counted only a few times. Its antigen is not known. V usage is TRBV20-1 and J usage is TRBJ2-1, with TRBD2 matching 10 bases. Source material: axillary lymph node tissue. The origin of this receptor is a female donor with breast cancer. Some clones in this sample may be carry-over from other donors' samples. CDR3 sequence: CSARAGGTSAYNEQFF. Here the CDR3 DNA reads TGCAGTGCTAGAGCCGGCGGGACTAGCGCCTACAATGAGCAGTTCTTC.